Each of the 23 T cell receptor beta chains below was sequenced from the same sample in a study of blood T cell repertoires in COVID-19. The repertoire was sequenced with immunoSEQ multiplex PCR; TCRdb's copy has only in-frame clones and lacks some. The table shows around 300,000 clones, with around 90% occurring only once. The material sequenced was PBMCs or T cells enriched from blood (not recorded which). The receptors come from a woman aged 55-69 years in a cohort exposed to, infected with or recovered from COVID-19 (not recorded which).

The gene calls are TRBV30 and TRBJ2-2, with 7 nucleotides matching TRBD1. The V gene's germline CDR1 is GTSNPN and CDR2 SVGIG (reference sequence). Losses at the gene ends were 3 bases for V and 2 bases for J; bases not matched to a gene: 9. The CDR3 is 16 residues long. CDR3 in DNA: TGTGCCTGGAGCCGACCGGGACAGCTAAACACCGGGGAGCTGTTTTTT. Amino acid sequence: CAWSRPGQLNTGELFF.

The chain has TRBV7-2 and TRBJ2-7; 7 bases fit TRBD1. The V gene's germline CDR1 is SGHTA and CDR2 FQGNSA. This CDR3 has 14 amino acids. The V segment lost 4 bases and the J segment 3 bases; nucleotides outside the gene matches: 6. CDR3 DNA sequence: TGTGCCAGCAGCTCTCGCCGGGACAGCTACGAGCAGTACTTC. Its translation: CASSSRRDSYEQYF.

The CDR3 region is CASSLGLAGYNEQFF. In DNA, the CDR3 is TGTGCCAGCAGCTTGGGCCTAGCGGGATACAATGAGCAGTTCTTC. The chain uses TRBV5-6 and TRBJ2-1, with 9 bases fitting TRBD2. Germline lookup yields CDR1 SGHDT and CDR2 YYEEEE. Trimming at V came to 0 bases and at J to 4 bases, leaving 2 bases not matched to a gene. The CDR3 contains 15 residues.

The J gene is TRBJ2-1, the V gene TRBV29-1; TRBD2 agrees at 8 bases. This CDR3 contains 14 residues. Germline CDR1 SQVTM, CDR2 ANQGSEA. V lost 7 bases, J lost 3 bases, and 8 bases stayed unmatched. CDR3 nucleotides: TGCAGCGGCCTTAGCGGGGCCCTCTACAATGAGCAGTTCTTC. Protein: CSGLSGALYNEQFF.

The V gene is TRBV30, the J gene TRBJ1-1; no clear D. The CDR3 runs to 12 residues. The V end lost 1 base, the J end lost 1 base, and 4 bases lay between the germline ends. Germline CDR1 GTSNPN, CDR2 SVGIG (reference sequence). Written as DNA, the CDR3 is TGTGCCTGGAGTGCGTCGAACACTGAAGCTTTCTTT. This codes for CAWSASNTEAFF.

In its sample, this clone was seen once. This chain connects TRBV19 to TRBJ2-1; D call uncertain. The CDR3 has 15 amino acids. Trimming stripped 6 bases from V and 2 bases from J, with 14 bases between. Germline V gene lookup returns CDR1 LNHDA and CDR2 SQIVND (reference sequence). CDR3: CASRIAFGPYNEQFF. The CDR3 DNA sequence: TGTGCCAGTAGAATCGCTTTCGGTCCCTACAATGAGCAGTTCTTC.

The chain uses TRBV5-1 and TRBJ2-7, with 11 bases identical to TRBD1. Germline V gene data show CDR1 as SGHRS and CDR2 as YFSETQ. The CDR3 runs to 17 residues. The V segment lost 2 bases and the J segment 4 bases; nucleotides outside the gene matches: 11. CDR3 bases: TGCGCCAGCAGCTTACCACCCGGGACAGGGGGATCATACGAGCAGTACTTC. This translates into CASSLPPGTGGSYEQYF.

The table lists this clone with a count of one. CDR3 sequence reads: CASSLAGQAPRAEQFF. Written as DNA, the CDR3 is TGTGCCAGCAGCTTAGCCGGACAGGCCCCCCGGGCTGAGCAGTTCTTC. The rearrangement links TRBV7-2 to TRBJ2-1; TRBD1 aligns across 7 bases. Germline trimming cut 0 bases from V and 9 bases from J; bases unmatched to any gene: 11. The CDR3 totals 16 residues. Germline V gene sequence: CDR1 SGHTA, CDR2 FQGNSA.

J is TRBJ1-4 and V is TRBV5-1; 9 positions match TRBD1. Germline V lookup: CDR1 SGHRS, CDR2 YFSETQ. This CDR3 contains 14 residues. Unmatched junction bases numbered 5, after V lost 3 bases and J lost 8 bases. Written as DNA, the CDR3 is TGCGCCAGCAGCTGGACAGGGGCTTCGGAAAAACTGTTTTTT. Amino acids: CASSWTGASEKLFF.

The V gene is TRBV30, the J gene TRBJ1-2; possibly TRBD1 for D (6 bases). The CDR3 is made up of 13 amino acids. Germline V gene lookup returns CDR1 GTSNPN and CDR2 SVGIG (reference sequence). V was shortened by 4 bases and J by 5 bases, with 14 bases between the two germline ends. The CDR3 loop reads CAWTTGTSYGYTF. For the CDR3, the DNA is TGTGCCTGGACCACAGGGACGTCGTATGGCTACACCTTC.

The chain links TRBV19 to TRBJ1-5, with TRBD1 as a possible D gene (6 bases). The CDR3 sequence is 14 residues long. V was trimmed by 3 bases and J by 4 bases, leaving 10 bases between them. Germline V CDR1 and CDR2: LNHDA, SQIVND (reference sequence). This chain's CDR3 is CASSIQRGNQPQHF. CDR3 sequence (DNA): TGTGCCAGTAGTATTCAGAGGGGGAATCAGCCCCAGCATTTT. The full variable domain, completed using reference TRBV19 and TRBJ1-5, is DGGITQSPKYLFRKEGQNVTLSCEQNLNHDAMYWYRQDPGQGLRLIYYSQIVNDFQKGDIAEGYSVSREKKESFPLTVTSAQKNPTAFYLCASSIQRGNQPQHFGDGTRLSIL.

The rearrangement links TRBV24-1 to TRBJ2-7; 13 nucleotides line up with TRBD2. The length of the CDR3 is 13 residues. With V trimmed by 5 bases and J by 7 bases, 1 base remained unmatched. Per the germline V gene, CDR1 is KGHDR and CDR2 is SFDVKD. CDR3 in amino acids: CATSALAGGEQYF. The CDR3 nucleotides read TGTGCCACCAGTGCACTAGCGGGAGGGGAGCAGTACTTC.

The chain recombines TRBV27 with TRBJ1-1; no definite D call. The CDR3 runs to 11 residues. Germline V CDR1 and CDR2: MNHEY, SMNVEV (reference sequence). Trimming shortened V by 11 bases and J by 1 base, and 8 bases separated the two germline ends. The DNA of the CDR3 is TGTGCCGCAATGGCGAACACTGAAGCTTTCTTT. Translating gives CAAMANTEAFF.

The chain couples TRBV9 to TRBJ1-5; tentative D call: TRBD1 (6 bases). Germline values: CDR1 SGDLS, CDR2 YYNGEE. The CDR3 has 16 residues. The V end was cut by 4 bases, the J end by 0 bases, with 14 bases between. DNA of the CDR3: TGTGCCAGCAGCCCTGGGGGGGGCTTTAGCAATCAGCCCCAGCATTTT. Residues: CASSPGGGFSNQPQHF.

The J gene is TRBJ2-3, the V gene TRBV19, with 9 positions matching TRBD1. The CDR3 loop spans 16 amino acids. Germline assignment: CDR1 LNHDA and CDR2 SQIVND (reference sequence). Losses at the gene ends were 6 bases for V and 4 bases for J; bases not matched to a gene: 11. The CDR3, as DNA: TGTGCCAGTAGGTCTCCGGGACAGGGCAGCGCAGATACGCAGTATTTT. It yields the protein CASRSPGQGSADTQYF.

The J gene is TRBJ1-2, the V gene TRBV19, with a possible D match to TRBD1 (5 bases). CDR1 LNHDA and CDR2 SQIVND come from the germline V gene (reference sequence). The CDR3 contains 13 residues. The germline V and J ends were trimmed by 7 bases and 1 base, with 10 bases remaining between them. CDR3 residues: CASKGRDNYGYTF. In DNA, the CDR3 is TGTGCCAGTAAGGGCAGGGATAACTATGGCTACACCTTC. The whole variable domain, remainder taken from reference TRBV19 and TRBJ1-2, is DGGITQSPKYLFRKEGQNVTLSCEQNLNHDAMYWYRQDPGQGLRLIYYSQIVNDFQKGDIAEGYSVSREKKESFPLTVTSAQKNPTAFYLCASKGRDNYGYTFGSGTRLTVV.

The chain uses TRBV30 and TRBJ2-2; D is possibly TRBD2 (6 bases). Germline assignment: CDR1 GTSNPN and CDR2 SVGIG (reference sequence). Trimming took off 2 bases at V and 5 bases at J, with 12 bases between the two ends. The CDR3 loop spans 14 amino acids. CDR3 sequence reads: CAWSRGSWTGELFF. In nucleotides, the CDR3 is TGTGCCTGGAGTCGGGGGAGTTGGACCGGGGAGCTGTTTTTT.

This chain joins TRBV7-8 and TRBJ2-1; 8 bases are a match to TRBD2. Germline V gene data show CDR1 as SGHVS and CDR2 as FQNEAQ. Unmatched junction bases numbered 7, after V lost 5 bases and J lost 4 bases. The CDR3 covers 15 residues. CDR3 sequence (DNA): TGTGCCAGCAGCCCCAGCGGGAGTCAGTACAATGAGCAGTTCTTC. Protein sequence: CASSPSGSQYNEQFF. The full variable domain, with the rest looked up from reference TRBV7-8 and TRBJ2-1, is GAGVSQSPRYKVAKRGQDVALRCDPISGHVSLFWYQQALGQGPEFLTYFQNEAQLDKSGLPSDRFFAERPEGSVSTLKIQRTQQEDSAVYLCASSPSGSQYNEQFFGPGTRLTVL.

This clone was observed a single time. The chain employs TRBV28 and TRBJ1-2; tentative D call: TRBD1 (5 bases). V was cut by 2 bases and J by 2 bases, with 18 bases left in between. The CDR3 extends over 17 amino acids. The germline gives CDR1 MDHEN, CDR2 SYDVKM. CDR3 nucleotides: TGTGCCAGCAGTTTAAAGGGGCGAAGGGTTGGGAACTATGGCTACACCTTC. Translating gives CASSLKGRRVGNYGYTF.

The chain couples TRBV11-3 to TRBJ2-1, with TRBD2 matching over 9 bases. CDR1 SGHNT and CDR2 YENEEA come from the germline V gene. The CDR3 loop spans 20 amino acids. Unmatched junction bases numbered 23, after V lost 5 bases and J lost 6 bases. In DNA form, the CDR3 reads TGTGCCAGCAGCCCCCCCTTCCTAAGCGGGAGGCCCCTTCCCCTCAATGAGCAGTTCTTC. The encoded protein is CASSPPFLSGRPLPLNEQFF.

The chain has TRBV5-5 and TRBJ2-3; 7 bases line up with TRBD2. The germline V gene encodes CDR1 SGHKS and CDR2 YYEKEE (reference sequence). The CDR3 is made up of 15 amino acids. The ends lost 2 bases at V and 4 bases at J; junction bases unmatched: 7. CDR3 amino acids: CASSFMAGAADTQYF. The CDR3 DNA reads TGTGCCAGCAGCTTTATGGCGGGAGCCGCAGATACGCAGTATTTT.

This clone has a single count. The chain's CDR3 is CASSPRDYNEQFF. CDR3 sequence (DNA): TGTGCCAGCAGTCCCCGGGACTACAATGAGCAGTTCTTC. This chain joins TRBV12-3 or TRBV12-4 and TRBJ2-1; D is possibly TRBD2 (5 bases). The CDR3 is made up of 13 amino acids. V lost 5 bases, J lost 3 bases, and 8 bases lay in between.

The chain combines TRBV28 with TRBJ2-5; 7 positions agree with TRBD2. The germline V gene has CDR1 MDHEN and CDR2 SYDVKM. The trim removed 7 bases at V and 2 bases at J, leaving 7 bases unmatched. The CDR3 has 14 amino acids. CDR3 in amino acids: CASNNLAGQETQYF. The CDR3 DNA follows: TGTGCCAGCAATAACTTAGCGGGTCAAGAGACCCAGTACTTC.